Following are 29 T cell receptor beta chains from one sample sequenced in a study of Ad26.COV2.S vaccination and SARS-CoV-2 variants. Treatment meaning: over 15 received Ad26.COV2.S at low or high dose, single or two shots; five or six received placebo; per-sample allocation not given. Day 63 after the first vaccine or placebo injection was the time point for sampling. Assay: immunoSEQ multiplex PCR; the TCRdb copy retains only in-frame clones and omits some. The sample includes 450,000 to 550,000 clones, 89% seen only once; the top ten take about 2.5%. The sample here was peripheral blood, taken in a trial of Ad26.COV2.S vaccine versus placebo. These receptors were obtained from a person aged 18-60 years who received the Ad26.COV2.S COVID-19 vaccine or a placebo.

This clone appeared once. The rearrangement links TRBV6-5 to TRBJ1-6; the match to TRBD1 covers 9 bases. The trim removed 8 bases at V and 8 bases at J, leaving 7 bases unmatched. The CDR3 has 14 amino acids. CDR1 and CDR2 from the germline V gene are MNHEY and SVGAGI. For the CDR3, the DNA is TGTGCCAGCCTTAACAGGGGGCGAGATTCACCCCTCCACTTT. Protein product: CASLNRGRDSPLHF.

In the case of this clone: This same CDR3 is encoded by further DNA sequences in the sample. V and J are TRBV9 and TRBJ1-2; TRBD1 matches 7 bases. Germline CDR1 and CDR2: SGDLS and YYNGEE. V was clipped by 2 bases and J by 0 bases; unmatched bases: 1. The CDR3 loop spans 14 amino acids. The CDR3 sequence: CASSVQGANYGYTF. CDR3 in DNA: TGTGCCAGCAGCGTCCAGGGGGCTAACTATGGCTACACCTTC. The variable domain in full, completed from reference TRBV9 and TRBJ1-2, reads DSGVTQTPKHLITATGQRVTLRCSPRSGDLSVYWYQQSLDQGLQFLIQYYNGEERAKGNILERFSAQQFPDLHSELNLSSLELGDSALYFCASSVQGANYGYTFGSGTRLTVV.

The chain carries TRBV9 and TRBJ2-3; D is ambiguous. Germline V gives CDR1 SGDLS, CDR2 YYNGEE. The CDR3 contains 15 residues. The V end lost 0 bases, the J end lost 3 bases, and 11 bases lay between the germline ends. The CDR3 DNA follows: TGTGCCAGCAGCGTAGACTGGACCGATACAGATACGCAGTATTTT. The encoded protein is CASSVDWTDTDTQYF.

DNA for the CDR3: TGTGCCAGCAGTACCTCAACCGGGACAGGTGACTTAGGGGAGCAGTACTTC. Its protein product is CASSTSTGTGDLGEQYF. The V gene is TRBV6-2 or TRBV6-3, the J gene TRBJ2-7, with 8 bases aligning to TRBD1. CDR3 length equals 17 residues. Germline V gives CDR1 MNHEY, CDR2 SVGEGT. V shed 5 bases and J 7 bases; nucleotides not matched to a gene: 19.

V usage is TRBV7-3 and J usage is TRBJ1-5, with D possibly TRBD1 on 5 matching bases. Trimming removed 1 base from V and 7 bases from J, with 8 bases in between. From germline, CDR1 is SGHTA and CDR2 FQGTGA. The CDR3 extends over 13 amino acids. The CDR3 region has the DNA TGTGCCAGCAGCTTAAGTTGGGACCAGCCCCAGCATTTT. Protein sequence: CASSLSWDQPQHF. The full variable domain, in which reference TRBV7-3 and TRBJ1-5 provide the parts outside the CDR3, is GAGVSQTPSNKVTEKGKYVELRCDPISGHTALYWYRQSLGQGPEFLIYFQGTGAADDSGLPNDRFFAVRPEGSVSTLKIQRTERGDSAVYLCASSLSWDQPQHFGDGTRLSIL.

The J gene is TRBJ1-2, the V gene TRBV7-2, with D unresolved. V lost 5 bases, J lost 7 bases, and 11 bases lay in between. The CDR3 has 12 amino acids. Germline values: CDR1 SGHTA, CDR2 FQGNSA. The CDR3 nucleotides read TGTGCCAGCAGCGCCCAGCATCGTGGCTACACCTTC. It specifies CASSAQHRGYTF.

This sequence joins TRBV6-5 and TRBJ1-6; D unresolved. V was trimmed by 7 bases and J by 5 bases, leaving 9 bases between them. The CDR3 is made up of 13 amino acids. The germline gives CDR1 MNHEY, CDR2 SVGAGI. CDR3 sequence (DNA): TGTGCCAGCATTACAGAGAATAATTCACCCCTCCACTTT. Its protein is CASITENNSPLHF.

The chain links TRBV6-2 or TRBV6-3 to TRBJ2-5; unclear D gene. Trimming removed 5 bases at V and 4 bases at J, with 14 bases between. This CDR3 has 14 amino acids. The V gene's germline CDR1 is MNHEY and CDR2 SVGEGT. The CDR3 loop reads CASSRVSRGETQYF. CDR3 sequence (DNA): TGTGCCAGCAGTAGGGTCTCCCGAGGAGAGACCCAGTACTTC.

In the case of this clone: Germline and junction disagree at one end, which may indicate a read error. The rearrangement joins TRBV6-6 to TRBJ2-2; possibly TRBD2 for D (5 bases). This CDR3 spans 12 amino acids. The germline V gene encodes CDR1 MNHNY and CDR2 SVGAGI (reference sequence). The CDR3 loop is CASSSPGEKTVF. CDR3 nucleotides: TGTGCCAGCAGCTCCCCTGGGGAGAAAACGGTTTTT.

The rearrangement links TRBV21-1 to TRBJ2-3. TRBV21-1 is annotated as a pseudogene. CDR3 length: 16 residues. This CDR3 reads CASSNRTVIGTDTQYF. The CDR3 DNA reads TGTGCCAGCAGCAACCGGACGGTCATAGGCACAGATACGCAGTATTTT.

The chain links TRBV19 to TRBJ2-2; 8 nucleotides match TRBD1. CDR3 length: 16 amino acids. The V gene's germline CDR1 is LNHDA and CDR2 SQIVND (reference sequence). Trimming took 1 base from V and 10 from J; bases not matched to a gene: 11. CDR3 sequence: CASSIARGLAGEELFF. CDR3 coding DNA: TGTGCCAGTAGTATAGCCAGGGGGCTTGCCGGGGAGGAGCTGTTTTTT.

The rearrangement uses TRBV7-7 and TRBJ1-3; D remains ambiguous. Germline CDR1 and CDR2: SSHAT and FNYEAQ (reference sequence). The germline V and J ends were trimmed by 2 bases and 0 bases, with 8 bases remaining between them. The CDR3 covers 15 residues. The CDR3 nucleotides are TGTGCCAGCAGCTTATCTCCCGGCTCTGGAAACACCATATATTTT. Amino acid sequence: CASSLSPGSGNTIYF. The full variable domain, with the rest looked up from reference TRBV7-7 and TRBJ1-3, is GAGVSQSPRYKVTKRGQDVTLRCDPISSHATLYWYQQALGQGPEFLTYFNYEAQPDKSGLPSDRFSAERPEGSISTLTIQRTEQRDSAMYRCASSLSPGSGNTIYFGEGSWLTVV.

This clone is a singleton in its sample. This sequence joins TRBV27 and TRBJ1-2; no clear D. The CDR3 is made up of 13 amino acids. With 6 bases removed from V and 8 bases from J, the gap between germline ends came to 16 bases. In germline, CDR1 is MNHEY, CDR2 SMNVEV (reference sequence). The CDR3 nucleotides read TGTGCCAGCAGCCCTAACACGGGAGGCGGCTACACCTTC. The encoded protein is CASSPNTGGGYTF.

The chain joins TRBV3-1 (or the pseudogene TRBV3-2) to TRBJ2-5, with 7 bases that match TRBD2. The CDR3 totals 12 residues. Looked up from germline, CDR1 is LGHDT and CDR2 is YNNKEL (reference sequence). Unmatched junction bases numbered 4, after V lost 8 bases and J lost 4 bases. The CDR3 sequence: CASGGGLETQYF. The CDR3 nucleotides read TGTGCCAGCGGGGGGGGATTAGAGACCCAGTACTTC.

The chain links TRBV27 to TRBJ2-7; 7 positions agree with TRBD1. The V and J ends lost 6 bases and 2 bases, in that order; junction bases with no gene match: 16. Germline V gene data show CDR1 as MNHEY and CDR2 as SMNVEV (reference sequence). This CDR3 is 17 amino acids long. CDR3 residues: CASRDLSANRGTYEQYV. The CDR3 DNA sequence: TGTGCCAGCAGGGACTTAAGTGCGAACAGGGGTACCTACGAGCAGTACGTC.

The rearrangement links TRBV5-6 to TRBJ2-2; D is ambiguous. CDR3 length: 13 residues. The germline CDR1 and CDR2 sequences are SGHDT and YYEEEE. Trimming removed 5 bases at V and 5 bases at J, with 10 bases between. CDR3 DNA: TGTGCCAGCAGACGTACTATGACCGGGGAGCTGTTTTTT. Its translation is CASRRTMTGELFF.

Here the CDR3 reads CASSEPQGLPYEQYF. Written as DNA, the CDR3 is TGTGCCAGCAGCGAACCCCAGGGGCTCCCCTACGAGCAGTACTTC. The chain combines TRBV7-9 with TRBJ2-7, with a tentative D call TRBD1 (6 bases). The CDR3 is made up of 15 amino acids. The germline gives CDR1 SEHNR, CDR2 FQNEAQ (reference sequence). The ends were cut back, 5 bases at V and 2 bases at J, with 16 bases in the middle. Variable domain in full (rest from reference TRBV7-9 and TRBJ2-7): DTGVSQNPRHKITKRGQNVTFRCDPISEHNRLYWYRQTLGQGPEFLTYFQNEAQLEKSRLLSDRFSAERPKGSFSTLEIQRTEQGDSAMYLCASSEPQGLPYEQYFGPGTRLTVT.

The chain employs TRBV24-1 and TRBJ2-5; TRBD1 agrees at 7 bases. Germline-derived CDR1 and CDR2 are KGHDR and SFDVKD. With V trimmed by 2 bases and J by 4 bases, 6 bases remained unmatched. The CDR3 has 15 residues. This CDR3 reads CATSDSRGSGETQYF. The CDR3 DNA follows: TGTGCCACCAGTGATTCCAGGGGGTCCGGAGAGACCCAGTACTTC.

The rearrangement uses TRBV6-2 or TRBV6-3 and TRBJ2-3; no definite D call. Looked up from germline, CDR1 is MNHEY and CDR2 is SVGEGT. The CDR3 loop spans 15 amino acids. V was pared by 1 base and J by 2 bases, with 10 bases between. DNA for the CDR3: TGTGCCAGCAGTTACTGGGTCAGGAACACAGATACGCAGTATTTT. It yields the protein CASSYWVRNTDTQYF.

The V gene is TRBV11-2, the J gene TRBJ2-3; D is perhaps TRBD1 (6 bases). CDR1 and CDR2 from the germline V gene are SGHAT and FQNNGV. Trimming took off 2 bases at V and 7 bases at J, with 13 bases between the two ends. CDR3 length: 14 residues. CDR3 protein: CASSLLGGQNTQYF. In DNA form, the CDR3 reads TGTGCCAGCAGCTTATTAGGAGGACAGAATACGCAGTATTTT.

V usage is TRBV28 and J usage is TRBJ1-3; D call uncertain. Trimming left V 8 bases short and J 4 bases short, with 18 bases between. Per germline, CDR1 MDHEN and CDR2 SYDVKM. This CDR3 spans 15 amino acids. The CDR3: CASWAGQLVGNTIYF. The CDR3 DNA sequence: TGTGCCAGCTGGGCTGGCCAGCTTGTGGGAAACACCATATATTTT. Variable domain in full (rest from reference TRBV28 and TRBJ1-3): DVKVTQSSRYLVKRTGEKVFLECVQDMDHENMFWYRQDPGLGLRLIYFSYDVKMKEKGDIPEGYSVSREKKERFSLILESASTNQTSMYLCASWAGQLVGNTIYFGEGSWLTVV.

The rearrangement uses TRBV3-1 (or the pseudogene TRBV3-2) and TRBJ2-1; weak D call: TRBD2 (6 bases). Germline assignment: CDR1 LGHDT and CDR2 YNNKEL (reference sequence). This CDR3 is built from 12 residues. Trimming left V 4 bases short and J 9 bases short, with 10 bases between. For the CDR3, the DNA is TGTGCCAGCAGCCGGGGGGATGGTGAGCAGTTCTTC. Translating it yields CASSRGDGEQFF.

CDR3 DNA sequence: TGTGCCAGCAGCTTAGACGGGGGAGCTTCCTACGAGCAGTACTTC. Encoded protein: CASSLDGGASYEQYF. The chain uses TRBV7-9 and TRBJ2-7; D might be TRBD2 (6 bases). CDR3 length equals 15 residues. V was shortened by 1 base and J by 1 base, with 11 bases between the two germline ends. The germline V gene has CDR1 SEHNR and CDR2 FQNEAQ (reference sequence). Supplemented by reference TRBV7-9 and TRBJ2-7, the full variable domain reads DTGVSQNPRHKITKRGQNVTFRCDPISEHNRLYWYRQTLGQGPEFLTYFQNEAQLEKSRLLSDRFSAERPKGSFSTLEIQRTEQGDSAMYLCASSLDGGASYEQYFGPGTRLTVT.

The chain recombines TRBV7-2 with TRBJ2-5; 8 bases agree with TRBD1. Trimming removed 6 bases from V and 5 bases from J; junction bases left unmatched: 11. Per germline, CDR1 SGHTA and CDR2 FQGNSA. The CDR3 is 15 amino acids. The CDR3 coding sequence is TGTGCCAGCAGTTTTTCTCAGGGGGCGGGGGAGACCCAGTACTTC. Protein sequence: CASSFSQGAGETQYF.

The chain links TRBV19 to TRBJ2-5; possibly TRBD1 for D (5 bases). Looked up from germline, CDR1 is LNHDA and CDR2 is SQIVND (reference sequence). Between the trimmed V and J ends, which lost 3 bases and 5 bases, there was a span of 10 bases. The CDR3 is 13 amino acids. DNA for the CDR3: TGTGCCAGTAGTATCAGGGTACGGGAGACCCAGTACTTC. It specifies CASSIRVRETQYF.

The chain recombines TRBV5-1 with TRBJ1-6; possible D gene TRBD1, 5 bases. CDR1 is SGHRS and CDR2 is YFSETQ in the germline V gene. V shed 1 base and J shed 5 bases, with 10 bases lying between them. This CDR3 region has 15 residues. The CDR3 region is CASSLSGAHNSPLHF. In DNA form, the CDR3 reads TGCGCCAGCAGCTTGTCCGGGGCCCATAATTCACCCCTCCACTTT.

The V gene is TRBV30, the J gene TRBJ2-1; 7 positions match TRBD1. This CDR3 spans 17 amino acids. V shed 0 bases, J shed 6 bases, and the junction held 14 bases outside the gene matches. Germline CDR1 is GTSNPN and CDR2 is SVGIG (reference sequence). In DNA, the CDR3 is TGTGCCTGGAGTGTATGGATCGGGATGACAGGGCTCAATGAGCAGTTCTTC. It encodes CAWSVWIGMTGLNEQFF.

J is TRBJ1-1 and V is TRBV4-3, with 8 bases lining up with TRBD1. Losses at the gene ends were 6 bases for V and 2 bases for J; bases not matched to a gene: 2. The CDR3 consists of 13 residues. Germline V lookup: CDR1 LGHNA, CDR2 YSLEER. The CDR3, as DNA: TGCGCCAGCAGAACAGGGGGAAACACTGAAGCTTTCTTT. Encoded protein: CASRTGGNTEAFF.

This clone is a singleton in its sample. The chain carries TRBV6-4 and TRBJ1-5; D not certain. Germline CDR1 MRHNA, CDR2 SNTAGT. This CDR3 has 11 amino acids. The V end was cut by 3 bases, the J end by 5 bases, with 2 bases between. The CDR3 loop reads CASSDHQPQHF. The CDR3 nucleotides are TGTGCCAGCAGTGATCATCAGCCCCAGCATTTT.